The source of this T cell receptor (beta chain) is a study of blood T cells in healthy people across ages. This clonotype was recorded a few times. A second PCR, run for about 6 to 11 cycles, used a sample-barcoded 5' primer plus a J-beta primer mix. In TCRdb, the 5' RACE reads were re-called with MiXCR into one record per CDR3 protein. In the table there are about 1.8 million distinct CDR3 sequences, around half of which are singletons. After removal of 6 bases from V and 5 bases from J, the junction contained 7 bases not matched to a gene. The length of the CDR3 is 14 residues. CDR1 and CDR2 from the germline V gene are MGHRA and YSYEKL.

The source is a woman aged 40 to 49 in good health. Sequenced input: blood. The rearrangement joins TRBV4-1 to TRBJ2-1, with 7 nucleotides matching TRBD1. For the CDR3, the DNA is TGCGCCAGCAGTCGCGTGACAGGGAACAATGAGCAGTTCTTC. Translated: CASSRVTGNNEQFF.